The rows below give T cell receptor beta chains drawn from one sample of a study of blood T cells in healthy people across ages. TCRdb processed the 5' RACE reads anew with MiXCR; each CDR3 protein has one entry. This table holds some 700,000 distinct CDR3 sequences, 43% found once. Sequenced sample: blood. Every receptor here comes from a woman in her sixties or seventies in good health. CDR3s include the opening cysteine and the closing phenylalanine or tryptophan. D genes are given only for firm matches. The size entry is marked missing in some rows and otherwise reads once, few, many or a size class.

TGTGCCAGCAGCTTGGGGACTAGCGGGAACGAGCAGTACTTC	CASSLGTSGNEQYF	many	TRBD2	TRBV7-2	TRBJ2-7
TGTGCCAGCAGCCCAGGGACAGGGGATTATAATTCACCCCCCCACTTT	CASSPGTGDYNSPPHF	.	TRBD1	TRBV5-4	TRBJ1-6
TGTGCCAGCAGTTACTTAGCGGGAAGACAAGAGACCCAGTACTTC	CASSYLAGRQETQYF	.	TRBD2	TRBV6-2/TRBV6-3	TRBJ2-5
TGTGCCACCAGCCTCTTTACTATGCCCGGCACAGATACGCAGTATTTT	CATSLFTMPGTDTQYF	few	.	TRBV15	TRBJ2-3
TGTGCCAGCAGCCGCGGACAGACTACCTACAATGAGCAGTTCTTC	CASSRGQTTYNEQFF	.	.	TRBV11-1	TRBJ2-1
TGTGCCAGCAGTGGACTGTCTAGCGGGGAGCTGTTTTTT	CASSGLSSGELFF	.	.	TRBV6-2/TRBV6-3	TRBJ2-2
TGTGCCAGCAGTTACGGATCGGGGGACTTTTCCTATGGCTACACCTTC	CASSYGSGDFSYGYTF	.	.	TRBV6-5	TRBJ1-2
TGTGCCAGCAGTGAACAGGGGGGTGAAGCTTTCTTT	CASSEQGGEAFF	.	TRBD1	TRBV6-1	TRBJ1-1
TGTGCCAGCAGTTACTCGGGACGGGTCATGAACACTGAAGCTTTCTTT	CASSYSGRVMNTEAFF	.	.	TRBV6-5	TRBJ1-1
TGTGCCAGCAGGGATGCGGGGAGCACAGATACGCAGTATTTT	CASRDAGSTDTQYF	.	.	TRBV21-1	TRBJ2-3
TGTGCCAGCAGCCTACTCGACCCCTGGGAGACCCAGTACTTC	CASSLLDPWETQYF	many	.	TRBV11-2	TRBJ2-5
TGTGCCAGCAGCTTAGCCAGACACTCCAACTATGGCTACACCTTC	CASSLARHSNYGYTF	.	.	TRBV11-2	TRBJ1-2
TGCGCCAGCAGCTTGAGTCCGGGCTCTCAACTGTGGGAGACCCAGTACTTC	CASSLSPGSQLWETQYF	.	.	TRBV5-1	TRBJ2-5
TGCAGTGCTAGAATTAAAGGGACTAGCGGGAGCGCCCACGAGCAGTACTTC	CSARIKGTSGSAHEQYF	many	TRBD2	TRBV20-1	TRBJ2-7
TGTGCCAGCAGTTACCAAGAGACCCAGTACTTC	CASSYQETQYF	many	.	TRBV6-2/TRBV6-3	TRBJ2-5
TGTGCCAGCAGCTTATTAGGACTAGCGCGCGTAACCTACAATGAGCAGTACTTC	CASSLLGLARVTYNEQYF	.	TRBD2	TRBV7-9	TRBJ2-7
TGTGCCATCAGTACCCCCACAGGGGGCCAAGAGACCCAGTACTTC	CAISTPTGGQETQYF	few	TRBD1	TRBV10-3	TRBJ2-5
TGTGCCAGCAGCGTAAGCACGGAGACCCAGTTCTTC	CASSVSTETQFF	.	.	TRBV9	TRBJ2-1
TGCAGTGCTAGAGGACCCCGGGACAGGGACGGTGAAGCTTTCTTT	CSARGPRDRDGEAFF	.	TRBD1	TRBV20-1	TRBJ1-1